The following is a TCR beta chain sequence with its context. As yet, its antigen is unknown. The data belong to a study of tumor-infiltrating lymphocytes in localized non-small cell lung cancer. Generated by immunoSEQ multiplex PCR, the TCRdb table keeps only in-frame clones and is missing some. The sample carries fewer than 15,000 clones, around 74% recorded once. This CDR3 has 15 residues. Looked up from germline, CDR1 is SGHRS and CDR2 is YFSETQ. Trimming left V 4 bases short and J 1 base short, with 11 bases between. Whole-study results and caveats: Only some patients had TCR sequencing, depending on available tissue.

This clonotype originated in a human donor with non-small cell lung cancer. The sample was uninvolved lung tissue not adjacent to the tumor. The rearrangement uses TRBV5-1 and TRBJ2-2; perhaps TRBD1 as D (5 bases). This CDR3 reads CASSTDTRNTGELFF. The CDR3 bases are TGCGCCAGCAGCACGGACACGCGGAACACCGGGGAGCTGTTTTTT.